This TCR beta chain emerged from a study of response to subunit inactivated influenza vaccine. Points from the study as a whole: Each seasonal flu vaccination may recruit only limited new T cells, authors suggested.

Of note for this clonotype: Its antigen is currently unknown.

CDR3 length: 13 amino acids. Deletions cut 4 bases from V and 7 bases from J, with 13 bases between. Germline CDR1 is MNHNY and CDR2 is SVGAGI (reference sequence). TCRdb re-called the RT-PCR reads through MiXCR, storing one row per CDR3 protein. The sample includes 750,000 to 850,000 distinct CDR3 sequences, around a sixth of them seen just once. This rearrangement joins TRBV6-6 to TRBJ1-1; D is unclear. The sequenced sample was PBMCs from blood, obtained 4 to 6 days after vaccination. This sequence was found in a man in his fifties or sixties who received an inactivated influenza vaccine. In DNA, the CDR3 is TGTGCCAGCAGTTCCAGTCGGGGAAGTGAAGCTTTCTTT. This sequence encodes CASSSSRGSEAFF.